This TCR beta chain was documented in a study of shared clonotypes between healthy human individuals. Study-wide results and limits: Few donors limited the genetic and exposure-history diversity represented. It was the non-shared clonotypes that had lower generation probabilities than clonotypes shared by all four donors.

Comment on this clone: Antigen unknown.

Naive CD8 populations comprised CD45RO-negative cells positively selected for CCR7, excluding terminally differentiated effector memory CD45RA+ cells. All donors qualified as healthy HIV-negative adults and had experienced no recent acute infections or vaccinations. Only Caucasian adults living in Nashville, Tennessee made up the donor group. Libraries were prepared by immunoSEQ multiplex PCR; TCRdb keeps only in-frame clonotypes and omits some of them. The data contain 2 million to 2.5 million clones, 85% to 95% of them singletons. CDR3 length: 11 amino acids. V was trimmed by 6 bases and J by 4 bases, leaving 6 bases between them. Per germline, CDR1 MDHEN and CDR2 SYDVKM.

Sequenced: naive CD8+ T cells from PBMCs. This clonotype was sampled from a young man in good health. Some clones in this sample may be carry-over from other donors' samples. The gene calls are TRBV28 and TRBJ1-2, with D perhaps TRBD1 (6 bases). CDR3 sequence reads: CASRTGYGYTF. The CDR3 coding sequence is TGTGCCAGCAGGACAGGCTATGGCTACACCTTC.